The clone carrying this T cell receptor beta chain was counted a few times. What it recognizes is unknown. This specimen comes from a study of shared clonotypes between healthy human individuals. General study points: Few donors limited the genetic and exposure-history diversity represented.

Sequenced by immunoSEQ multiplex PCR; TCRdb stores in-frame clones only, minus some. Of fewer than 700,000 clones in the sample, just over 75% were seen once. The J segment lost 6 bases and the V segment lost 2 bases, leaving 11 bases of the junction unmatched. CDR3 length: 16 amino acids. CDR1 is LNHDA, CDR2 SQIVND, per germline (reference sequence). Specimen: PBMCs. The sequence came from a woman aged 40 to 55 in good health. Some clones in this sample may be carry-over from other donors' samples. The V call is TRBV19, the J call TRBJ2-3, with 7 bases aligning to TRBD1. The CDR3 here is CASSITGAGGEDTQYF. CDR3 nucleotides: TGTGCCAGTAGTATAACAGGGGCAGGGGGTGAGGATACGCAGTATTTT.